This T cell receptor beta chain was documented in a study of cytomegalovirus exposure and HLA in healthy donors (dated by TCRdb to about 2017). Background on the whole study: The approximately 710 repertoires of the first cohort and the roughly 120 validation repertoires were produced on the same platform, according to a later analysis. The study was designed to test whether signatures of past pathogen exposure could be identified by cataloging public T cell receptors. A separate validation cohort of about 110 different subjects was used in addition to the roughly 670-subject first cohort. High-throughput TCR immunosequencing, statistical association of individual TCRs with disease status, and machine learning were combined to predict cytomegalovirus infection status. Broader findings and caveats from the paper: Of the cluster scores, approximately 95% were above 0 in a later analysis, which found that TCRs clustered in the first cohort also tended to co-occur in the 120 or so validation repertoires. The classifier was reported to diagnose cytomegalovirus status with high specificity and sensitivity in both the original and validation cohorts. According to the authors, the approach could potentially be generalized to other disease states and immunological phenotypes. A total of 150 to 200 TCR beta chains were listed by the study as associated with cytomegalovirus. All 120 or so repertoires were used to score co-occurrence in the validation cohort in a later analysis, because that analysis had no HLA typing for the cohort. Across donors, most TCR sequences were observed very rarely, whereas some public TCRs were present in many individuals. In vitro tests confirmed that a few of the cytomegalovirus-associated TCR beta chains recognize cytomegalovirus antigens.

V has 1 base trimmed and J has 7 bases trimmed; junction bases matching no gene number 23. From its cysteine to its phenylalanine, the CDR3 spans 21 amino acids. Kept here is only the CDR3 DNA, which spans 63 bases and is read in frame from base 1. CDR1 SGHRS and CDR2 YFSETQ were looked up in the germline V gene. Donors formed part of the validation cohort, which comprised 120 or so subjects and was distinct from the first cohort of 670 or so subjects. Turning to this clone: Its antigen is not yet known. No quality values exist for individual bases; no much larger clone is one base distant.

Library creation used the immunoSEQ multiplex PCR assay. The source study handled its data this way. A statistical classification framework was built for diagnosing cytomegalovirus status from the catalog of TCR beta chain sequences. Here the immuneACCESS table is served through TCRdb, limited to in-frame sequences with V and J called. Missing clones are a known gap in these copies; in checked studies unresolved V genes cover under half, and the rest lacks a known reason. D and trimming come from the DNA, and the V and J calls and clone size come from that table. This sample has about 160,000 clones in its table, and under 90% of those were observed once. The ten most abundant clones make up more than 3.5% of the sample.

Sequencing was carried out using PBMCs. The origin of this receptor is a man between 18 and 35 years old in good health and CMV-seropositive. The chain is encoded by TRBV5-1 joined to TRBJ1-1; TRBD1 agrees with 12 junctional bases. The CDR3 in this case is CASSLSMLARLGGQGADEAFF. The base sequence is TGCGCCAGCAGCTTGTCCATGTTAGCGCGTTTGGGGGGACAGGGGGCGGATGAAGCTTTCTTT. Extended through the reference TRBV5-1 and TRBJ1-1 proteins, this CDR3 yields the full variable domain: KAGVTQTPRYLIKTRGQQVTLSCSPISGHRSVSWYQQTPGQGLQFLFEYFSETQRNKGNFPGRFSGRQFSNSRSEMNVSTLELGDSALYLCASSLSMLARLGGQGADEAFFGQGTRLTVV.